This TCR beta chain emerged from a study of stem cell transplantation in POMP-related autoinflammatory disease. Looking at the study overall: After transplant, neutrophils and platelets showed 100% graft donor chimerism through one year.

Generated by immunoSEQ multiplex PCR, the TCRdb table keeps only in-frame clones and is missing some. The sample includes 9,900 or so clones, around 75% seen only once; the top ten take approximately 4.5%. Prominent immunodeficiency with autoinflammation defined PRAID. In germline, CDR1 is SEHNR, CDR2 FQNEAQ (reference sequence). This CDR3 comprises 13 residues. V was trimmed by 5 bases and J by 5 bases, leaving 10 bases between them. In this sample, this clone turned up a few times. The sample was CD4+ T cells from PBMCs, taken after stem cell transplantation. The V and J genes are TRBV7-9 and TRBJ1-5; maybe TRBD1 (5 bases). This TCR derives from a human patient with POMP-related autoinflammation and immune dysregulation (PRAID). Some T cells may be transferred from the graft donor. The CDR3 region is CASSLGGDQPQHF. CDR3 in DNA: TGTGCCAGCAGCCTCGGGGGAGATCAGCCCCAGCATTTT.